What follows describes a single TCR beta chain. Antigen: not known. The method was immunoSEQ multiplex PCR; TCRdb's version includes in-frame clones alone and lacks a portion of them. The sample shows approximately 2,300,000 clones, less than 95% of them seen only once. The study separated CD4+ cells into CD45RA+ naive and CD45RA-negative memory subsets. This record comes from a study of shared clonotypes between healthy human individuals. The study's findings and limits: Some naive CD4 clonotypes, 4% to 6%, turned up in common across four donors. As a rule, naive subsets had a larger estimated richness than memory subsets. Sampling involved blood alone; tissue repertoires likely differ.

Sequencing was done on a sample of naive CD4+ T cells from PBMCs. Subset meaning: CD45RA+ positively selected. The receptor was derived from a man between 18 and 29 years old in good health. Some clones in this sample may be carry-over from other donors' samples.

CDR3 sequence: CASSVVSGAPHIYNEQFF. The CDR3 DNA follows: TGTGCCAGCAGCGTAGTTAGCGGGGCCCCTCATATTTACAATGAGCAGTTCTTC. The rearrangement joins TRBV9 to TRBJ2-1; 8 bases agree with TRBD2. The CDR3 consists of 18 residues. Trimming removed 0 bases from V and 4 bases from J; junction bases left unmatched: 12. In germline, CDR1 is SGDLS, CDR2 YYNGEE.